This paragraph covers one T cell receptor (beta chain) sequence. Its antigen is unidentified. Using immunoSEQ multiplex PCR, the repertoire was profiled, and TCRdb retains in-frame clones only, with some absent. The table records over 130,000 clones, around nine tenths of them present only once. V shed 6 bases and J 9 bases; nucleotides not matched to a gene: 11. The CDR3 spans 13 residues. The germline V gene has CDR1 MNHNS and CDR2 SASEGT. The sample is drawn from a study of cytomegalovirus exposure and HLA in healthy donors. General study findings and limits: Through in vitro validation, a few CMV-associated chains were shown to be specific for CMV antigens.

This chain connects TRBV6-1 to TRBJ2-7; 7 positions match TRBD1. The sample was PBMCs. This sequence was found in a man between 18 and 35 years old in good health and CMV-seropositive. The CDR3 DNA follows: TGTGCCAGCAGAGATACAGGGGTGGGATTGCAGTACTTC. It yields the protein CASRDTGVGLQYF.